Following are 21 T cell receptor beta chains from one sample sequenced in a study of blood T cell repertoires in COVID-19. Assay: immunoSEQ multiplex PCR; the TCRdb copy retains only in-frame clones and omits some. The data contain 200,000 to 250,000 clones, about 88% of them singletons. The material sequenced was peripheral blood. Receptor source: a woman aged 50 to 65 with COVID-19, enrolled during active disease.

The CDR3 here is CASSDRGNQPQHF. The CDR3 coding sequence is TGTGCCAGCTCAGACAGGGGCAATCAGCCCCAGCATTTT. This rearrangement joins TRBV27 to TRBJ1-5; 7 bases are shared with TRBD1. The CDR3 has 13 amino acids. Germline V gene lookup returns CDR1 MNHEY and CDR2 SMNVEV (reference sequence). V shed 8 bases and J 2 bases; nucleotides not matched to a gene: 3.

The chain carries TRBV7-9 and TRBJ1-4; 11 positions match TRBD1. Trimming cost V 2 bases and J 7 bases; bases outside gene matches: 3. This CDR3 region has 15 residues. The germline V gene encodes CDR1 SEHNR and CDR2 FQNEAQ (reference sequence). The CDR3 here is CASSLWTGGFEKLFF. In DNA, the CDR3 is TGTGCCAGCAGCTTATGGACAGGGGGCTTTGAAAAACTGTTTTTT.

The CDR3 sequence is CASSSGGGELFF. In DNA form, the CDR3 reads TGTGCCAGCAGTTCCGGGGGAGGGGAGCTGTTTTTT. The chain is built from TRBV28 and TRBJ2-2, with D perhaps TRBD2 (6 bases). CDR1 and CDR2 from the germline V gene are MDHEN and SYDVKM. The CDR3 has 12 residues. Trimming removed 4 bases from V and 8 bases from J, with 8 bases in between.

V and J are TRBV20-1 and TRBJ1-6, with TRBD1 matching 8 bases. Germline CDR1 is DFQATT and CDR2 is SNEGSKA (reference sequence). This CDR3 has 11 residues. J lost 16 bases, V lost 5 bases, and 7 bases had no gene match. CDR3 in amino acids: CSAPSGQGLHF. The CDR3 bases are TGCAGTGCTCCTTCAGGACAGGGACTCCACTTT.

This chain connects TRBV3-1 (or the pseudogene TRBV3-2) to TRBJ1-4, with 8 bases identical to TRBD1. With V trimmed by 1 base and J by 7 bases, 2 bases remained unmatched. Germline V CDR1 and CDR2: LGHDT, YNNKEL (reference sequence). This CDR3 is built from 14 residues. CDR3 nucleotide sequence: TGTGCCAGCAGCCAAGGGACAGGGTTTGAAAAACTGTTTTTT. Translation gives CASSQGTGFEKLFF.

The chain has TRBV28 and TRBJ2-7, with D tentatively TRBD1 (6 bases). V lost 5 bases to trimming and J lost 8 bases, with 13 bases between them. The germline V gene encodes CDR1 MDHEN and CDR2 SYDVKM. CDR3 length equals 12 residues. The CDR3 DNA reads TGTGCCAGCAGTCCCGGACAGAAAAAGCAGTACTTC. This codes for CASSPGQKKQYF.

The V gene is TRBV3-1 (or the pseudogene TRBV3-2), the J gene TRBJ1-3; D remains ambiguous. This CDR3 has 13 residues. Between the trimmed V and J ends, which lost 3 bases and 5 bases, there was a span of 8 bases. The germline CDR1 and CDR2 sequences are LGHDT and YNNKEL (reference sequence). The CDR3 bases are TGTGCCAGCAGCCACCCCGCTAGAAACACCATATATTTT. Translating it yields CASSHPARNTIYF.

The sample holds one count of this clone. The chain couples TRBV6-2 or TRBV6-3 to TRBJ2-1; 10 nucleotides line up with TRBD2. Germline V CDR1 and CDR2: MNHEY, SVGEGT. This CDR3 region has 16 residues. J gave up 4 bases and V 4 bases, and 7 bases lay outside the gene matches. The CDR3 sequence: CASSSQTSGAYNEQFF. CDR3 sequence (DNA): TGTGCCAGCAGTTCCCAAACTAGCGGGGCGTACAATGAGCAGTTCTTC.

The chain joins TRBV19 to TRBJ1-5, with D possibly matching TRBD1 (6 bases). Between the trimmed V and J ends, which lost 5 bases and 9 bases, there was a span of 17 bases. Germline CDR1 is LNHDA and CDR2 is SQIVND (reference sequence). This CDR3 region has 14 residues. Written as DNA, the CDR3 is TGTGCCAGTAGTGAGGGGGAAATCAGCACGCCCCAGCATTTT. This translates into CASSEGEISTPQHF.

This clone is a singleton in its sample. The rearrangement uses TRBV10-3 and TRBJ1-1, with TRBD1 matching over 9 bases. CDR1 is ENHRY and CDR2 is SYGVKD in the germline V gene. Trimming cost V 2 bases and J 4 bases; bases outside gene matches: 8. The CDR3 is 16 residues long. CDR3 protein: CAISEGTGRRATEAFF. DNA for the CDR3: TGTGCCATCAGTGAGGGGACAGGGAGGAGGGCCACTGAAGCTTTCTTT.

The rearrangement links TRBV4-1 to TRBJ1-1; D perhaps matches TRBD1 (5 bases). CDR1 and CDR2 from the germline V gene are MGHRA and YSYEKL. V was cut by 2 bases and J by 5 bases, with 12 bases left in between. This CDR3 is built from 14 residues. The CDR3 here is CASSQQSGSTEAFF. In nucleotides, the CDR3 is TGCGCCAGCAGCCAACAGTCAGGGTCTACTGAAGCTTTCTTT.

The chain employs TRBV28 and TRBJ2-7; TRBD1 is a possible D gene (5 bases). This CDR3 region has 13 residues. V was cut by 2 bases and J by 5 bases, with 10 bases left in between. Germline lookup yields CDR1 MDHEN and CDR2 SYDVKM. The chain's CDR3 is CASSLTQGHEQYF. CDR3 nucleotide sequence: TGTGCCAGCAGTTTAACGCAGGGCCACGAGCAGTACTTC.

The J gene is TRBJ1-3, the V gene TRBV7-2; D remains unclear. Germline CDR1 reads SGHTA; CDR2 reads FQGNSA. CDR3 length: 13 residues. The germline V and J ends were trimmed by 6 bases and 4 bases, with 10 bases remaining between them. The CDR3 is CASRSAGGNTIYF. The CDR3 DNA reads as TGTGCCAGCAGATCAGCGGGCGGAAACACCATATATTTT.

This clone was counted once. The rearrangement uses TRBV6-5 and TRBJ1-4; D call uncertain. Germline CDR1 and CDR2: MNHEY and SVGAGI. The ends were cut back, 6 bases at V and 0 bases at J, with 8 bases in the middle. The CDR3 spans 14 residues. This CDR3 is CASRVVATNEKLFF. CDR3 nucleotide sequence: TGTGCCAGCAGGGTAGTTGCAACTAATGAAAAACTGTTTTTT.

This chain joins TRBV6-2 or TRBV6-3 and TRBJ2-7; a possible D gene is TRBD2 (5 bases). Germline V lookup: CDR1 MNHEY, CDR2 SVGEGT. V was shortened by 5 bases and J by 4 bases, with 12 bases between the two germline ends. This CDR3 comprises 13 residues. The DNA of the CDR3 is TGTGCCAGCAGTGCCCGGGGTATGTACGAGCAGTACTTC. Protein sequence: CASSARGMYEQYF.

The chain combines TRBV24-1 with TRBJ1-2; D is perhaps TRBD1 (6 bases). The germline V gene encodes CDR1 KGHDR and CDR2 SFDVKD. CDR3 length: 15 amino acids. V lost 4 bases and J 0 bases, leaving 11 bases between the germline ends. The CDR3 nucleotides read TGTGCCACCAGTGACCAGACAGGCGCTAACTATGGCTACACCTTC. This sequence encodes CATSDQTGANYGYTF.

The CDR3 coding sequence is TGTGCCATCAGTGAGTGGGACAGAAGAATTGGAAACACCATATATTTT. This codes for CAISEWDRRIGNTIYF. The V call is TRBV10-3, the J call TRBJ1-3, with 7 bases aligning to TRBD1. The CDR3 consists of 16 residues. Germline CDR1 reads ENHRY; CDR2 reads SYGVKD. The V gene end was trimmed by 1 base and the J gene end by 3 bases; junction bases not matched to a gene: 6.

The gene calls are TRBV5-1 and TRBJ2-7, with D hard to call. The CDR3 loop spans 14 amino acids. V was pared by 1 base and J by 2 bases, with 10 bases between. CDR1 and CDR2 from the germline V gene are SGHRS and YFSETQ. CDR3 coding DNA: TGCGCCAGCAGCTTGATGAGGTTTCCCTACGAGCAGTACTTC. Translated, it gives CASSLMRFPYEQYF.

The chain carries TRBV3-1 (or the pseudogene TRBV3-2) and TRBJ2-1; TRBD1 matches 10 bases. The J segment lost 2 bases and the V segment lost 3 bases, leaving 13 bases of the junction unmatched. Germline CDR1 is LGHDT and CDR2 is YNNKEL (reference sequence). The CDR3 contains 19 residues. CDR3 region: CASSHLGGRQGATYNEQFF. DNA for the CDR3: TGTGCCAGCAGCCACTTAGGGGGCAGACAGGGGGCAACCTACAATGAGCAGTTCTTC.

This sequence joins TRBV10-2 and TRBJ2-7, with D possibly being TRBD2 (5 bases). Trimming pared 6 bases from V and 2 bases from J, leaving 11 bases between. This CDR3 has 13 amino acids. Germline CDR1 and CDR2: WSHSY and SAAADI. Written as DNA, the CDR3 is TGCGCCAGCAGAGCCGGGGTAACCTACGAGCAGTACGTC. This sequence encodes CASRAGVTYEQYV.

The chain couples TRBV18 to TRBJ2-2; D might be TRBD1 (6 bases). Trimming removed 3 bases at V and 0 bases at J, with 14 bases between. The CDR3 contains 17 residues. CDR1 is KGHSH, CDR2 LQKENI, per germline. The CDR3 DNA reads as TGTGCCAGCTCACCCCCAGGGGCCAGAACGAACACCGGGGAGCTGTTTTTT. Protein sequence: CASSPPGARTNTGELFF.